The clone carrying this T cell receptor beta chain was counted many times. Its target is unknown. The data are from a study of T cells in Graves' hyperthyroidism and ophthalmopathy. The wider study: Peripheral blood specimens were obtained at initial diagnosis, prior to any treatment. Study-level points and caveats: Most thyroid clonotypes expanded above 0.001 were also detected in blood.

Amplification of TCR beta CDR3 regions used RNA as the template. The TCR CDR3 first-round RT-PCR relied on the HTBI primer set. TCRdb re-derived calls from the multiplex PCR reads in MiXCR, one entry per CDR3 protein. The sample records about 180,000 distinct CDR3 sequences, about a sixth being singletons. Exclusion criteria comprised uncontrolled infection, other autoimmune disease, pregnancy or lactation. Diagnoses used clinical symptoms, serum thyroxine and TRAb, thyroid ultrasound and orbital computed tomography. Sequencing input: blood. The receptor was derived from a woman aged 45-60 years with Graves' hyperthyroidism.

The CDR3 region is CSVYRGRTGELFF. CDR3 in DNA: TGCAGCGTCTACAGGGGGCGGACCGGGGAGCTGTTTTTT. The chain uses TRBV29-1 and TRBJ2-2, with 9 bases fitting TRBD1. The CDR3 is 13 residues long. Germline assignment: CDR1 SQVTM and CDR2 ANQGSEA. The V and J ends lost 6 bases and 5 bases, in that order; junction bases with no gene match: 4.